The 25 T cell receptor beta chains presented below share a single source sample, sequenced in a study of T-cell memory formation after mild COVID-19. Each CDR3 protein gets one entry after TCRdb re-called the 5' RACE reads with MiXCR. The table records roughly 400,000 distinct CDR3 sequences, about 20% of them present only once. Sample: PBMCs or a T cell subset sorted from them (not recorded which). These receptors were collected from a man between 18 and 35 years old who had mild COVID-19 (a few samples of this study predate the infection). Cell type and time point are not known.

The V call is TRBV28, the J call TRBJ1-5; D gene uncertain. Germline CDR1 is MDHEN and CDR2 is SYDVKM. The CDR3 is made up of 16 amino acids. V was shortened by 5 bases and J by 1 base, with 15 bases between the two germline ends. As DNA, the CDR3 is TGTGCCAGCAGTCCATACCCGCCGGCGAGCAATCAGCCCCAGCATTTT. This encodes CASSPYPPASNQPQHF.

This clonotype was seen more than once but under ten times. The rearrangement joins TRBV18 to TRBJ1-2; the match to TRBD1 covers 7 bases. The CDR3 extends over 14 amino acids. With 5 bases clipped from V and 2 bases from J, the junction kept 5 bases outside the gene matches. Germline V lookup: CDR1 KGHSH, CDR2 LQKENI. The DNA for the CDR3 is TGTGCCAGCTCAGCATCGACAGGGAACTATGGCTACACCTTC. The encoded protein is CASSASTGNYGYTF.

This clonotype was counted a few times. The V call is TRBV7-9, the J call TRBJ1-1; no clear D. This CDR3 is 14 amino acids long. Per the germline V gene, CDR1 is SEHNR and CDR2 is FQNEAQ (reference sequence). The germline V and J ends were trimmed by 5 bases and 3 bases, with 13 bases remaining between them. CDR3: CASSPTARDTEAFF. CDR3 nucleotide sequence: TGTGCCAGCAGCCCAACGGCCCGGGACACTGAAGCTTTCTTT.

This clonotype has ten or more counts. The gene calls are TRBV7-6 and TRBJ2-3, with TRBD2 identical over 9 bases. The J segment lost 1 base and the V segment lost 3 bases, leaving 5 bases of the junction unmatched. Germline CDR1 and CDR2: SGHVS and FNYEAQ. The CDR3 extends over 16 amino acids. The CDR3 nucleotides read TGTGCCAGCAGCTTCCCGGCTAGCGGGGGCACAGATACGCAGTATTTT. Its protein product is CASSFPASGGTDTQYF.

This clonotype was seen a few times. The chain uses TRBV9 and TRBJ2-4, with D possibly being TRBD2 (6 bases). Per germline, CDR1 SGDLS and CDR2 YYNGEE. V lost 3 bases, J lost 6 bases, and 16 bases lay in between. The CDR3 sequence is 15 residues long. The CDR3 here is CASSAPWEAGNIQYF. CDR3 sequence (DNA): TGTGCCAGCAGCGCCCCTTGGGAGGCCGGAAACATTCAGTACTTC.

The chain carries TRBV5-6 and TRBJ1-2; D might be TRBD1 (6 bases). Between the trimmed V and J ends, which lost 2 bases and 3 bases, there was a span of 11 bases. Germline lookup yields CDR1 SGHDT and CDR2 YYEEEE. This CDR3 spans 14 amino acids. The CDR3 bases are TGTGCCAGCAGCTTTTTTGACAGGTACTATGGCTACACCTTC. Amino acid sequence: CASSFFDRYYGYTF.

The rearrangement joins TRBV7-9 to TRBJ1-1; 8 bases map to TRBD1. The V segment lost 4 bases and the J segment 8 bases; nucleotides outside the gene matches: 6. CDR3 size: 13 residues. The germline CDR1 and CDR2 sequences are SEHNR and FQNEAQ (reference sequence). In DNA form, the CDR3 reads TGTGCCAGCAGCTCAGGGGGCGCCGAAGAAGCTTTCTTT. Translating gives CASSSGGAEEAFF.

This clonotype was detected only a few times. The rearrangement links TRBV6-2 or TRBV6-3 to TRBJ1-6; D not certain. The CDR3 runs to 12 residues. Trimming removed 1 base at V and 10 bases at J, with 5 bases between. In germline, CDR1 is MNHEY, CDR2 SVGEGT. CDR3 in DNA: TGTGCCAGCAGTTACTATTACTCACCCCTCCACTTT. It translates to CASSYYYSPLHF.

In its sample, this clonotype was seen a few times. The CDR3 loop is CASSLEIEQYF. The CDR3 coding sequence is TGTGCCAGCAGTTTGGAGATCGAGCAGTACTTC. The chain is built from TRBV12-3 or TRBV12-4 and TRBJ2-7, with D uncertain. With 3 bases removed from V and 6 bases from J, the gap between germline ends came to 6 bases. The CDR3 is 11 residues long.

This clonotype has a handful of counts. The J gene is TRBJ2-3, the V gene TRBV12-3 or TRBV12-4, with D possibly TRBD1 on 6 matching bases. This CDR3 contains 13 residues. V was trimmed by 11 bases and J by 2 bases, leaving 14 bases between them. CDR3 protein: CALGGGPTDTQYF. CDR3 DNA sequence: TGTGCCCTTGGTGGGGGCCCCACAGATACGCAGTATTTT.

This clonotype occurred a few times. The chain has TRBV4-1 and TRBJ2-1; 8 bases are shared with TRBD2. CDR3 length equals 14 residues. The trim removed 3 bases at V and 7 bases at J, leaving 5 bases unmatched. Germline V gives CDR1 MGHRA, CDR2 YSYEKL. Here the CDR3 reads CASSHPGGGNEQFF. CDR3 in DNA: TGCGCCAGCAGCCATCCCGGGGGGGGTAATGAGCAGTTCTTC.

The rearrangement uses TRBV28 and TRBJ2-1; D gene unclear. The CDR3 consists of 14 residues. Germline lookup yields CDR1 MDHEN and CDR2 SYDVKM. V was shortened by 1 base and J by 10 bases, with 14 bases between the two germline ends. The CDR3 DNA follows: TGTGCCAGCAGTTTATCCTGGGTGGTCGGCGAGCAGTTCTTC. It yields the protein CASSLSWVVGEQFF.

This clonotype occurred a few times. The chain employs TRBV7-9 and TRBJ2-3; D is unclear. V was clipped by 1 base and J by 0 bases, with 5 bases between them. The CDR3 loop spans 14 amino acids. Germline values: CDR1 SEHNR, CDR2 FQNEAQ (reference sequence). CDR3 residues: CASSLVDSTDTQYF. CDR3 DNA sequence: TGTGCCAGCAGCTTAGTGGACAGCACAGATACGCAGTATTTT.

This rearrangement joins TRBV7-7 to TRBJ2-7; D remains unclear. The length of the CDR3 is 15 residues. Germline assignment: CDR1 SSHAT and CDR2 FNYEAQ (reference sequence). CDR3 sequence: CASKAPCGPSYEQYV. The CDR3 DNA sequence: TGTGCTAGCAAGGCCCCTTGTGGCCCCTCCTACGAGCAGTACGTC.

The rearrangement uses TRBV7-2 and TRBJ1-1; D not certain. Germline CDR1 reads SGHTA; CDR2 reads FQGNSA. Trimming stripped 5 bases from V and 0 bases from J, with 13 bases between. There are 15 residues in the CDR3. For the CDR3, the DNA is TGTGCCAGCAGCCCCCACAGAGCTATGAACACTGAAGCTTTCTTT. The encoded protein is CASSPHRAMNTEAFF.

This clonotype was seen a few times. The chain uses TRBV5-1 and TRBJ1-6; TRBD1 might be the D (6 bases). V lost 4 bases to trimming and J lost 10 bases, with 15 bases between them. Germline V gene lookup returns CDR1 SGHRS and CDR2 YFSETQ. This CDR3 contains 14 residues. The CDR3 protein is CASSENRDSSPLHF. CDR3 DNA sequence: TGCGCCAGCAGCGAAAACAGGGATAGCTCACCCCTCCACTTT.

This clonotype showed up just a few times. The chain combines TRBV10-3 with TRBJ1-5, with TRBD1 as a possible D gene (5 bases). The CDR3 runs 17 residues. Germline V gene sequence: CDR1 ENHRY, CDR2 SYGVKD. V shed 0 bases and J shed 1 base, with 13 bases lying between them. Written as DNA, the CDR3 is TGTGCCATCAGTGAGTCGAATTCGGGGCCCAGCAATCAGCCCCAGCATTTT. Protein product: CAISESNSGPSNQPQHF.

This clonotype was detected many times. The V gene is TRBV6-4, the J gene TRBJ2-3; no clear D gene. Trimming shortened V by 2 bases and J by 3 bases, and 12 bases separated the two germline ends. This CDR3 region has 15 residues. Germline V gene data show CDR1 as MRHNA and CDR2 as SNTAGT. The CDR3 DNA reads as TGTGCCAGCAGTGACGGCGAGACCGGGACAGATACGCAGTATTTT. Translation gives CASSDGETGTDTQYF.

About this clonotype itself: A read error is possible here, since a much larger clone lies one base away. The chain uses TRBV7-2 and TRBJ2-7, with D maybe TRBD1 (6 bases). The CDR3 sequence is 14 residues long. CDR1 SGHTA and CDR2 FQGNSA come from the germline V gene. This CDR3 is CASSLGMGAYGQYV. CDR3 sequence (DNA): TGTGCCAGCAGCCTAGGGATGGGGGCCTACGGGCAGTACGTC.

Of note for this clonotype: A read error is possible here, since a much larger clone lies one base away. The chain combines TRBV4-3 with TRBJ1-5; the match to TRBD1 covers 7 bases. The CDR3 has 14 amino acids. CDR1 is LGHNA and CDR2 is YSLEER in the germline V gene. CDR3 sequence reads: CASSYRQGGQPKHF. The CDR3 nucleotides are TGCGCCAGCAGCTACCGACAGGGTGGTCAGCCCAAGCATTTT.

Many counts were recorded for this clonotype. This chain uses TRBV7-6 with TRBJ2-2; D call uncertain. Per germline, CDR1 SGHVS and CDR2 FNYEAQ. The length of the CDR3 is 13 residues. Trimming cost V 2 bases and J 4 bases, with 5 bases left between them. The CDR3: CASSLRVTGELFF. The CDR3 DNA follows: TGTGCCAGCAGCTTACGGGTCACCGGGGAGCTGTTTTTT.

V is TRBV2 and J is TRBJ1-1; 12 positions agree with TRBD1. V was clipped by 8 bases and J by 1 base; unmatched bases: 8. The CDR3 runs to 16 residues. Germline V gene lookup returns CDR1 SNHLY and CDR2 FYNNEI. The CDR3 loop is CASGGQGALRNTEAFF. DNA for the CDR3: TGTGCCAGCGGGGGACAGGGGGCACTAAGGAACACTGAAGCTTTCTTT.

In its sample, this clonotype was seen many times. CDR3 sequence reads: CASSLAEYSEDTQYF. The DNA of the CDR3 is TGCGCCAGCAGCTTGGCAGAGTACTCGGAAGATACGCAGTATTTT. The V and J genes are TRBV5-1 and TRBJ2-3; D uncertain. The V end was cut by 0 bases, the J end by 5 bases, with 13 bases between. Germline V CDR1 and CDR2: SGHRS, YFSETQ. The CDR3 length is 15 residues.

The chain is built from TRBV7-2 and TRBJ2-3, with 12 positions matching TRBD2. CDR3 length: 16 amino acids. After removal of 6 bases from V and 3 bases from J, the junction contained 7 bases not matched to a gene. CDR1 and CDR2 (germline): SGHTA, FQGNSA. The CDR3 sequence is CASSRLAGGLTDTQYF. The CDR3 DNA sequence: TGTGCCAGCAGTCGTCTAGCGGGGGGGCTTACAGATACGCAGTATTTT.

This clonotype showed up just a few times. The chain couples TRBV3-1 to TRBJ2-1, with 9 positions matching TRBD1. The CDR3 is 17 residues long. After removal of 1 base from V and 3 bases from J, the junction contained 7 bases not matched to a gene. Germline-derived CDR1 and CDR2 are LGHDT and YNNKEL (reference sequence). CDR3 sequence: CASSQGSGTGNYNEQFF. In nucleotides, the CDR3 is TGTGCCAGCAGCCAAGGCTCGGGGACAGGGAACTACAATGAGCAGTTCTTC.